The 2 T cell receptor beta chains given below trace back to one sample, sequenced in a study of Graves' ophthalmopathy and Graves' hyperthyroidism. Amplification of the TCR beta CDR3 regions used RNA transcripts (as template). A first-round RT-PCR used HTBI primers, followed by a second-round multiplex PCR. TCRdb recomputed calls from the multiplex PCR reads with MiXCR, one row per CDR3 protein. The table includes some 750,000 distinct CDR3 sequences, roughly 40% detected once. Sequenced material: peripheral blood. The receptors stem from an adult man with Graves' ophthalmopathy.

This clonotype was counted many times. V gene TRBV5-1 combines with J gene TRBJ2-5; possible D gene TRBD2, 5 bases. The CDR3 loop spans 13 amino acids. Trimming stripped 7 bases from V and 9 bases from J, with 19 bases between. Germline lookup yields CDR1 SGHRS and CDR2 YFSETQ. DNA for the CDR3: TGCGCCAGCGGGCCGGGGAACAAAGGGTCCCAGTACTTC. Its protein is CASGPGNKGSQYF.

About this clonotype: At one end, the junction sequence differs from germline, possibly due to a read error. The chain links TRBV20-1 to TRBJ2-7; tentatively, D is TRBD2 (6 bases). Germline loops: CDR1 DFQATT, CDR2 SNEGSKA (reference sequence). The CDR3 runs 13 residues. The CDR3 loop reads CTSGGVTGDEQYF. The CDR3 nucleotides are TGTACTTCCGGGGGTGTGACCGGGGACGAGCAGTACTTC.